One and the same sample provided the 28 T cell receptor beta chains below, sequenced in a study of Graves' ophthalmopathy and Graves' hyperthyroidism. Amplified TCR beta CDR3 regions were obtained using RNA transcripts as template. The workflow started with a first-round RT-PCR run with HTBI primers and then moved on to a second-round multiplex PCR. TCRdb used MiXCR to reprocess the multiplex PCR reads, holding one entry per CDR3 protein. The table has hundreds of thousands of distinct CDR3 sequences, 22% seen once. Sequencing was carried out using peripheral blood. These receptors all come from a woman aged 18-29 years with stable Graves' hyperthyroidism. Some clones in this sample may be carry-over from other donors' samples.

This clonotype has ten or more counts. The CDR3 DNA follows: TGTGCCAGTAGTATGTTGGGGGCCGGCACTGAAGCTTTCTTT. It codes for CASSMLGAGTEAFF. This rearrangement joins TRBV19 to TRBJ1-1; D is perhaps TRBD1 (6 bases). Germline V gene data show CDR1 as LNHDA and CDR2 as SQIVND (reference sequence). The V end lost 3 bases, the J end lost 4 bases, and 12 bases lay between the germline ends. CDR3 length: 14 residues.

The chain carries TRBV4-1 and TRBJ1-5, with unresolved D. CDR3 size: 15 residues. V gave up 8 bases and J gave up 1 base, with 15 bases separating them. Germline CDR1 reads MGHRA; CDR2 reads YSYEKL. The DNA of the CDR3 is TGCGCCAGCTCCAGGCCGGGGAGAAGCAATCAGCCCCAGCATTTT. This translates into CASSRPGRSNQPQHF.

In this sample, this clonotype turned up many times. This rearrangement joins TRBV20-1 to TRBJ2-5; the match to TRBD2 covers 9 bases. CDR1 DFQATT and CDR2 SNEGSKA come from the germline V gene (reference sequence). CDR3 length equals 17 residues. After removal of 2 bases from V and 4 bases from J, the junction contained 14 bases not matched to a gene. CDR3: CSARTPIVAGAGETQYF. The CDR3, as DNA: TGCAGTGCTAGAACCCCGATCGTAGCGGGAGCCGGAGAGACCCAGTACTTC.

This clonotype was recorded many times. The CDR3 here is CASSEATARPAPNYGYTF. The CDR3 DNA follows: TGTGCCAGCAGTGAAGCGACGGCGAGGCCCGCCCCAAACTATGGCTACACCTTC. The chain recombines TRBV6-1 with TRBJ1-2; no firm D call. The CDR3 runs 18 residues. Looked up from germline, CDR1 is MNHNS and CDR2 is SASEGT. Trimming pared 0 bases from V and 2 bases from J, leaving 19 bases between.

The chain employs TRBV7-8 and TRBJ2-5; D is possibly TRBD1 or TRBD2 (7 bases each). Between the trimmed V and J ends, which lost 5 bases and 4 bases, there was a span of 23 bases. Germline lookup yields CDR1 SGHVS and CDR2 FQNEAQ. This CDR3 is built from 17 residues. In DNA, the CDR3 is TGTGCCAGCAGCACCTACAGGGGTGCGGGAGAAGGAGAGACCCAGTACTTC. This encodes CASSTYRGAGEGETQYF.

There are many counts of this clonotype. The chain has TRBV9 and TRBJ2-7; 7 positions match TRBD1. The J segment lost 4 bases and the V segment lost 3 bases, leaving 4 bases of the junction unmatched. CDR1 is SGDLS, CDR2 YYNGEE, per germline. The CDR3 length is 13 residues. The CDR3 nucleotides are TGTGCCAGCAGCGGCCTACAGGGGTACGAGCAGTACTTC. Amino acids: CASSGLQGYEQYF.

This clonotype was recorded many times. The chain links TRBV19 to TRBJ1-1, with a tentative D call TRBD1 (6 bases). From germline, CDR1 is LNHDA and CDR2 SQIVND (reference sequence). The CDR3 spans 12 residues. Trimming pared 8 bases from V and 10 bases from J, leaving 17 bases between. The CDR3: CASYRDSAGAFF. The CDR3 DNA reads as TGTGCCAGTTACAGGGATTCAGCAGGAGCTTTCTTT.

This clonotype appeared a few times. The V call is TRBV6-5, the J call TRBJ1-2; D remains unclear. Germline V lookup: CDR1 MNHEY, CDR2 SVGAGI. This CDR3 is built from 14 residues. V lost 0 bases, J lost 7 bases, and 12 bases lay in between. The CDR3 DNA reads TGTGCCAGCAGTTACTCCTGGGGAGGCAGTGGCTACACCTTC. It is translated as CASSYSWGGSGYTF.

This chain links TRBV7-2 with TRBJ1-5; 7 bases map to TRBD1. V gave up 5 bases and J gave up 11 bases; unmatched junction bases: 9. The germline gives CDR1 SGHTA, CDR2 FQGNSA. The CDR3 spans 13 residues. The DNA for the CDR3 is TGTGCCAGCAGCCTCGACAGGGAAGAGGCCCAGCATTTT. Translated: CASSLDREEAQHF.

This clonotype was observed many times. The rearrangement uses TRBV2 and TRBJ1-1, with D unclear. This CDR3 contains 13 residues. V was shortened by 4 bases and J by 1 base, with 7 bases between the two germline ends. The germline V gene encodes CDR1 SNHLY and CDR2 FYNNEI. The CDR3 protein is CASSGRQNTEAFF. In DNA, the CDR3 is TGTGCCAGCAGTGGACGGCAGAACACTGAAGCTTTCTTT.

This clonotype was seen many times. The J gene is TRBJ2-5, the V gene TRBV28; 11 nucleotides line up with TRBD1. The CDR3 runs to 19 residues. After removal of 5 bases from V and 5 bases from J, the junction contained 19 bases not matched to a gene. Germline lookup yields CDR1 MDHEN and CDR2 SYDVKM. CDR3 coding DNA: TGTGCCAGCAGTCGGGATCAAGAACTTTCGGACAGGGGGCGGGAGACCCAGTACTTC. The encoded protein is CASSRDQELSDRGRETQYF.

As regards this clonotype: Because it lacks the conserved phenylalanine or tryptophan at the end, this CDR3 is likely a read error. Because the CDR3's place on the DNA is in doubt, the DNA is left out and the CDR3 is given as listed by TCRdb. CDR3 loop: CASSLRLNSYEQCY. This rearrangement joins TRBV5-1 to TRBJ2-7. CDR1 is SGHRS and CDR2 is YFSETQ in the germline V gene. The CDR3 is 14 amino acids long, termini counted.

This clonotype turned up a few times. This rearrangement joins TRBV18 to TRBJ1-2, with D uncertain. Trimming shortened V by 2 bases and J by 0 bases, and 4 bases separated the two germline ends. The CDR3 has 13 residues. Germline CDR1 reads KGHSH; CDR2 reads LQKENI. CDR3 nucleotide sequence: TGTGCCAGCTCACCAGTCTCTAACTATGGCTACACCTTC. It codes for CASSPVSNYGYTF.

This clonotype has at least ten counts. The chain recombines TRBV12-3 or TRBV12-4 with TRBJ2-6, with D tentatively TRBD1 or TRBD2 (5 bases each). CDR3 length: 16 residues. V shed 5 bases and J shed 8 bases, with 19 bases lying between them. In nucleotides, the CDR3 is TGTGCCAGCAGTCCACCGCAGGGAGTGGTGCCCAACGTCCTGACTTTC. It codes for CASSPPQGVVPNVLTF.

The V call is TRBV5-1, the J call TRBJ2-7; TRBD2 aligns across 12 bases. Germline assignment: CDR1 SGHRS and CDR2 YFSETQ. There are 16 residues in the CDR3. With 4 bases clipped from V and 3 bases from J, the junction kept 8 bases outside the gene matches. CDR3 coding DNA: TGCGCCAGCAGCCCCTGGACTAGCGGGATCCACTACGAGCAGTACTTC. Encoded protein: CASSPWTSGIHYEQYF. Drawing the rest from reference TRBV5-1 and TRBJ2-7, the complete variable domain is KAGVTQTPRYLIKTRGQQVTLSCSPISGHRSVSWYQQTPGQGLQFLFEYFSETQRNKGNFPGRFSGRQFSNSRSEMNVSTLELGDSALYLCASSPWTSGIHYEQYFGPGTRLTVT.

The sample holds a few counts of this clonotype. The CDR3: CASSLGQASYGYTF. In DNA form, the CDR3 reads TGTGCCAGCAGCTTAGGTCAGGCTAGCTATGGCTACACCTTC. This chain connects TRBV7-8 to TRBJ1-2, with D unclear. Looked up from germline, CDR1 is SGHVS and CDR2 is FQNEAQ. With 1 base removed from V and 4 bases from J, the gap between germline ends came to 10 bases. The CDR3 spans 14 residues. The full variable domain, completed using reference TRBV7-8 and TRBJ1-2, is GAGVSQSPRYKVAKRGQDVALRCDPISGHVSLFWYQQALGQGPEFLTYFQNEAQLDKSGLPSDRFFAERPEGSVSTLKIQRTQQEDSAVYLCASSLGQASYGYTFGSGTRLTVV.

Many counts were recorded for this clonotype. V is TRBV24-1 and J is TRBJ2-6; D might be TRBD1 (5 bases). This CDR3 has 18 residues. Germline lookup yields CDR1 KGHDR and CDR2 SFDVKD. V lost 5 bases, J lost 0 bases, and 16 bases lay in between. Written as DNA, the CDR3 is TGTGCCACCAGTGGAAGGGGCGCTTATTTCTCTGGGGCCAACGTCCTGACTTTC. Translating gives CATSGRGAYFSGANVLTF.

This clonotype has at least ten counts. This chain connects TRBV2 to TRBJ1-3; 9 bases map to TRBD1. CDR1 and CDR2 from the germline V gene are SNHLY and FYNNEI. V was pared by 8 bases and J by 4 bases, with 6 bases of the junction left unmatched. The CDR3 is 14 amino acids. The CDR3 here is CASGDRVAGNTIYF. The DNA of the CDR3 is TGTGCCAGCGGGGACAGGGTCGCCGGAAACACCATATATTTT.

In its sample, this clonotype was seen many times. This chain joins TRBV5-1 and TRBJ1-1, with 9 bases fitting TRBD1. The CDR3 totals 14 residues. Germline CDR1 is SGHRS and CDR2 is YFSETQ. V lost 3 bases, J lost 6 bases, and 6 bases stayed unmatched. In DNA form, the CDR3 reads TGCGCCAGCAGCTCAGGACAGGGGAGGGCTGAAGCTTTCTTT. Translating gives CASSSGQGRAEAFF.

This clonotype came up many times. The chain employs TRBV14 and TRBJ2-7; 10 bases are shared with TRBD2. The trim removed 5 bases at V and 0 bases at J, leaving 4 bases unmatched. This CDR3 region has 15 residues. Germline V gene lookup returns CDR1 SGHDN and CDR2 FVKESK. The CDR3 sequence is CASSSGLAASYEQYF. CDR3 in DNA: TGTGCCAGCAGCTCAGGACTAGCGGCCTCCTACGAGCAGTACTTC. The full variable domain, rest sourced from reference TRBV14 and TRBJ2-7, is EAGVTQFPSHSVIEKGQTVTLRCDPISGHDNLYWYRRVMGKEIKFLLHFVKESKQDESGMPNNRFLAERTGGTYSTLKVQPAELEDSGVYFCASSSGLAASYEQYFGPGTRLTVT.

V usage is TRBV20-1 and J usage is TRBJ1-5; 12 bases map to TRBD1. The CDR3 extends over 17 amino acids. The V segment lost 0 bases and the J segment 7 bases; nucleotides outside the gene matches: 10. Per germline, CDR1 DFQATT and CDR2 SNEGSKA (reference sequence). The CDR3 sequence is CSARDHGTGGARQPQHF. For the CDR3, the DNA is TGCAGTGCTAGAGATCATGGGACAGGGGGCGCGCGGCAGCCCCAGCATTTT.

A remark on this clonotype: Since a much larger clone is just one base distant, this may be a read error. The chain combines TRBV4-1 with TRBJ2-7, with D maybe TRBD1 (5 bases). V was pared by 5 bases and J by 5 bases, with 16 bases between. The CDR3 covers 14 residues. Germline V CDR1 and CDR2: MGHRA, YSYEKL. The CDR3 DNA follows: TGCGCCAGCAGCACTCCAGGGTGCAGCGACGAGCAGTACTTC. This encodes CASSTPGCSDEQYF.

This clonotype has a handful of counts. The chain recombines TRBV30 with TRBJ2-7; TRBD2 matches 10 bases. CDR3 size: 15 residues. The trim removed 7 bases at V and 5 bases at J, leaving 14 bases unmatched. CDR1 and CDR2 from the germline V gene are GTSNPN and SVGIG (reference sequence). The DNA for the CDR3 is TGTGCCTCCGACGGGGCTAGCGGGAGTCTACACGAGCAGTACTTC. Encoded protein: CASDGASGSLHEQYF.

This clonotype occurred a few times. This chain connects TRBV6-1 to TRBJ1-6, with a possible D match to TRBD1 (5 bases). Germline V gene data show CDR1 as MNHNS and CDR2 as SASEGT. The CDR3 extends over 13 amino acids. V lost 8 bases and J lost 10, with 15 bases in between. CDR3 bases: TGTGCCAGCCAAGCAGGGAAATTATCACCCCTCCACTTT. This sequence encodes CASQAGKLSPLHF.

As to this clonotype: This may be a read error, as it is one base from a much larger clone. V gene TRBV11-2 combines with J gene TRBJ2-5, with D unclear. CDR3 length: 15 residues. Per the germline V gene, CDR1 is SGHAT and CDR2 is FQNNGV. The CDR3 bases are TGTGCCAGCAGCTTATGGGTGGGGTACCAAGAGACCGAGTACTTC. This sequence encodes CASSLWVGYQETEYF.

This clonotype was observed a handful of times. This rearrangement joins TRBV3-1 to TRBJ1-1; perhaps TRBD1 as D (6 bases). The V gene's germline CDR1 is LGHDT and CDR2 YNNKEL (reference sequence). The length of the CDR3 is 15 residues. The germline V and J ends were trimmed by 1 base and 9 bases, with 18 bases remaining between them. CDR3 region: CASSQGVGGPRQAFF. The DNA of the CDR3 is TGTGCCAGCAGCCAAGGAGTAGGGGGACCTCGTCAAGCTTTCTTT.

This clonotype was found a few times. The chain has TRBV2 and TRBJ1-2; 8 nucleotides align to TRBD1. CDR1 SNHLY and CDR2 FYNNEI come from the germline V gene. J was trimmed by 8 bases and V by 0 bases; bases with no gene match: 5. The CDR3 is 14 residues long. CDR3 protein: CASSEALRQGGYTF. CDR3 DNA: TGTGCCAGCAGTGAAGCGCTTCGACAGGGGGGCTACACCTTC.

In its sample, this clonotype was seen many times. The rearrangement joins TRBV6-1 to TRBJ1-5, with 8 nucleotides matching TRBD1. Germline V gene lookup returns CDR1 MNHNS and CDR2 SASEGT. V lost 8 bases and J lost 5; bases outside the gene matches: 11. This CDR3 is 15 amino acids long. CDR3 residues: CASGIGQGGYQPQHF. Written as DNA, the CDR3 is TGTGCCAGCGGCATAGGACAGGGCGGGTATCAGCCCCAGCATTTT.